This TCR beta chain was recorded in a study of PD-1 blockade in mismatch repair-deficient tumors. In its sample, this clone was seen a few times. Clones were sequenced by immunoSEQ multiplex PCR, and TCRdb holds only the in-frame ones, with some missing. Here the sample spans 120,000 or so clones, 88% being singletons. The CDR3 loop spans 12 amino acids. Trimming took 1 base from V and 5 from J, leaving 9 bases between them. The V gene's germline CDR1 is GTSNPN and CDR2 SVGIG (reference sequence). The material sequenced was peripheral blood, taken just under 74 weeks after starting pembrolizumab. The TCR sequence derives from an adult with mismatch repair-deficient cancer. The genes are TRBV30 and TRBJ2-7; D uncertain. In DNA, the CDR3 is TGTGCCTGGAGTGGAGCAAAGGACGAGCAGTACTTC. Translation: CAWSGAKDEQYF.